These 21 T cell receptor beta chains originate from one sample sequenced in a study of CD8 T cells in ankylosing spondylitis. Study-wide results and caveats: Ankylosing spondylitis blood seemed to carry a telltale TCR beta motif made of roughly 8 highly homologous variants.

These receptors have no known antigen. TCRdb analysed the 5' RACE reads with MiXCR anew, one entry per CDR3 protein. Of under 950,000 distinct CDR3 sequences in the sample, roughly 20% were seen once. The sequencing sample was made of blood, either unsorted or a sorted T cell fraction (not recorded which). All receptors derive from a male donor with ankylosing spondylitis.

This clonotype showed up just a few times. The chain is built from TRBV7-9 and TRBJ2-3, with a weak D call TRBD1 (5 bases). The CDR3 spans 13 residues. With 5 bases removed from V and 0 bases from J, the gap between germline ends came to 6 bases. Germline CDR1 is SEHNR and CDR2 is FQNEAQ (reference sequence). CDR3 protein: CASSDSSTDTQYF. CDR3 nucleotides: TGTGCCAGCAGCGACAGTAGCACAGATACGCAGTATTTT.

The chain links TRBV5-1 to TRBJ1-1; 7 bases map to TRBD1. Germline CDR1 is SGHRS and CDR2 is YFSETQ. After removal of 4 bases from V and 4 bases from J, the junction contained 4 bases not matched to a gene. The CDR3 has 13 amino acids. CDR3 amino acids: CASSQTGLTEAFF. The CDR3 bases are TGCGCCAGCAGCCAGACAGGGCTCACTGAAGCTTTCTTT.

This clonotype was found a few times. The V and J genes are TRBV29-1 and TRBJ2-3; D possibly matches TRBD1 or TRBD2 (6 bases each). CDR1 and CDR2 (germline): SQVTM, ANQGSEA. The CDR3 has 15 residues. With 4 bases removed from V and 0 bases from J, the gap between germline ends came to 14 bases. In DNA form, the CDR3 reads TGCAGCGTTGGGGGGGCCAGTGCTAGCACAGATACGCAGTATTTT. Protein product: CSVGGASASTDTQYF.

The chain links TRBV12-3 or TRBV12-4 to TRBJ2-2; 10 nucleotides agree with TRBD2. The V segment lost 7 bases and the J segment 3 bases; nucleotides outside the gene matches: 5. There are 15 residues in the CDR3. CDR3 region: CASTSSGRDTGELFF. The CDR3 DNA follows: TGTGCCAGCACGTCTAGCGGGAGAGACACCGGGGAGCTGTTTTTT.

This clonotype has a count of ten or more. The rearrangement links TRBV15 to TRBJ2-3; no reliable D call. From germline, CDR1 is LNHNV and CDR2 YYDKDF (reference sequence). V was cut by 0 bases and J by 0 bases, with 7 bases left in between. The CDR3 has 15 residues. The CDR3 sequence is CATSRDTSSTDTQYF. The CDR3 nucleotides are TGTGCCACCAGCAGAGATACCTCTAGCACAGATACGCAGTATTTT.

The genes are TRBV4-1 and TRBJ2-5; no clear D gene. Germline assignment: CDR1 MGHRA and CDR2 YSYEKL. Trimming took off 0 bases at V and 0 bases at J, with 5 bases between the two ends. There are 14 residues in the CDR3. As DNA, the CDR3 is TGCGCCAGCAGCCAAGATGCCCACCAAGAGACCCAGTACTTC. It is translated as CASSQDAHQETQYF.

The sample holds a few counts of this clonotype. This rearrangement joins TRBV27 to TRBJ1-1; 9 bases agree with TRBD1. Germline-derived CDR1 and CDR2 are MNHEY and SMNVEV (reference sequence). The ends lost 5 bases at V and 0 bases at J; junction bases unmatched: 4. The CDR3 is 15 amino acids. The CDR3 nucleotides are TGTGCCAGCAGTACGACAGGGGGGATGAACACTGAAGCTTTCTTT. Protein: CASSTTGGMNTEAFF.

There are many counts of this clonotype. The rearrangement joins TRBV7-2 to TRBJ1-3; 7 nucleotides line up with TRBD1. V dropped 1 base and J dropped 6; count of bases not matched to a gene: 3. CDR3 length: 14 residues. Germline V gene lookup returns CDR1 SGHTA and CDR2 FQGNSA. The chain's CDR3 is CASSLGGGENTIYF. CDR3 sequence (DNA): TGTGCCAGCAGCTTAGGAGGGGGCGAAAACACCATATATTTT.

The chain carries TRBV5-1 and TRBJ2-5; 7 bases map to TRBD2. After removal of 4 bases from V and 2 bases from J, the junction contained 5 bases not matched to a gene. Germline V CDR1 and CDR2: SGHRS, YFSETQ. The CDR3 loop spans 14 amino acids. This CDR3 reads CASSPREGQETQYF. The CDR3 nucleotides read TGCGCCAGCAGCCCCAGGGAGGGTCAAGAGACCCAGTACTTC.

The rearrangement uses TRBV6-6 and TRBJ2-3; the D is unclear. In germline, CDR1 is MNHNY, CDR2 SVGAGI (reference sequence). The ends were cut back, 6 bases at V and 0 bases at J, with 7 bases in the middle. The CDR3 length is 13 residues. The CDR3 sequence: CASRHGSTDTQYF. DNA of the CDR3: TGTGCCAGCAGGCACGGGAGCACAGATACGCAGTATTTT.

This clonotype was observed a few times. The J gene is TRBJ1-1, the V gene TRBV28, with TRBD1 matching 7 bases. This CDR3 spans 14 amino acids. Germline V gene lookup returns CDR1 MDHEN and CDR2 SYDVKM. Germline trimming cut 8 bases from V and 3 bases from J; bases unmatched to any gene: 9. CDR3 residues: CASPAPTGDTEAFF. In DNA form, the CDR3 reads TGTGCCAGCCCCGCCCCCACAGGGGACACTGAAGCTTTCTTT.

The chain uses TRBV4-1 and TRBJ2-1; TRBD1 matches 9 bases. Germline V gene sequence: CDR1 MGHRA, CDR2 YSYEKL. The CDR3 covers 16 residues. The ends lost 6 bases at V and 5 bases at J; junction bases unmatched: 11. The DNA of the CDR3 is TGCGCCAGCAGAGCGACCCCGGGACAGGGTAACAATGAGCAGTTCTTC. This codes for CASRATPGQGNNEQFF.

This clonotype has at least ten counts. The V and J genes are TRBV4-1 and TRBJ1-1; the match to TRBD1 covers 12 bases. V was pared by 3 bases and J by 3 bases, with 2 bases of the junction left unmatched. This CDR3 spans 15 amino acids. CDR1 and CDR2 from the germline V gene are MGHRA and YSYEKL. The CDR3 spells CASSQGQGAYTEAFF. Here the CDR3 DNA reads TGCGCCAGCAGCCAGGGACAGGGGGCCTACACTGAAGCTTTCTTT.

This clonotype was counted only a few times. This chain uses TRBV7-3 with TRBJ2-1; TRBD2 aligns across 11 bases. The J segment lost 6 bases and the V segment lost 5 bases, leaving 6 bases of the junction unmatched. The V gene's germline CDR1 is SGHTA and CDR2 FQGTGA. The CDR3 spans 15 residues. CDR3 coding DNA: TGTGCCAGCAGCACGGGACTAGCGGTCCCCAATGAGCAGTTCTTC. This sequence encodes CASSTGLAVPNEQFF.

This clonotype was seen a few times. V gene TRBV29-1 combines with J gene TRBJ2-5; 12 positions match TRBD2. This CDR3 is built from 14 residues. Germline CDR1 SQVTM, CDR2 ANQGSEA. With V trimmed by 4 bases and J by 3 bases, 3 bases remained unmatched. The CDR3 DNA sequence: TGCAGCGTTGCCCCTAGCGGGAGGGAAGAGACCCAGTACTTC. Protein sequence: CSVAPSGREETQYF.

This clonotype was counted a few times. The rearrangement uses TRBV12-3 or TRBV12-4 and TRBJ1-2, with D possibly matching TRBD1 (5 bases). The CDR3 totals 14 residues. V was trimmed by 5 bases and J by 4 bases, leaving 14 bases between them. CDR3 region: CASSLSGGRYGYTF. The CDR3 nucleotides are TGTGCCAGCAGTCTCTCTGGGGGTCGCTATGGCTACACCTTC.

This clonotype showed up just a few times. The chain links TRBV7-2 to TRBJ1-6; TRBD1 matches at 7 bases. CDR1 is SGHTA, CDR2 FQGNSA, per germline. Trimming cost V 4 bases and J 9 bases; bases outside gene matches: 9. There are 15 residues in the CDR3. The CDR3 DNA sequence: TGTGCCAGCAGCTCAAGGGACAGCGGAGGTTCACCCCTCCACTTT. Amino acids: CASSSRDSGGSPLHF.

The J gene is TRBJ2-1, the V gene TRBV7-3; TRBD2 might be the D (7 bases). The V gene's germline CDR1 is SGHTA and CDR2 FQGTGA. V lost 2 bases and J lost 5, with 16 bases in between. CDR3 length equals 16 residues. CDR3 loop: CASSLGGGVFDNEQFF. The CDR3 DNA reads as TGTGCCAGCAGCTTAGGGGGGGGCGTATTTGACAATGAGCAGTTCTTC.

This clonotype has at least ten counts. This chain uses TRBV11-2 with TRBJ2-2; D is ambiguous. V lost 8 bases and J lost 1, with 14 bases in between. The V gene's germline CDR1 is SGHAT and CDR2 FQNNGV. The CDR3 extends over 15 amino acids. The CDR3 DNA is TGTGCCAGCGTCCCGGACCCTATGAACACCGGGGAGCTGTTTTTT. This encodes CASVPDPMNTGELFF.

The J gene is TRBJ2-2, the V gene TRBV4-2; 10 bases align to TRBD1. With 0 bases clipped from V and 5 bases from J, the junction kept 9 bases outside the gene matches. The CDR3 length is 18 residues. Per germline, CDR1 LGHNA and CDR2 YNFKEQ. The CDR3 loop is CASSQEPRDRGRTGELFF. The DNA of the CDR3 is TGTGCCAGCAGCCAAGAGCCCCGGGACAGGGGTAGAACCGGGGAGCTGTTTTTT.

In this sample, this clonotype turned up many times. The chain has TRBV2 and TRBJ2-1, with a weak D call TRBD1 (5 bases). V lost 2 bases and J 3 bases, leaving 5 bases between the germline ends. CDR1 SNHLY and CDR2 FYNNEI come from the germline V gene. The CDR3 consists of 13 residues. CDR3 sequence (DNA): TGTGCCAGCAGTGAAAGGGGCTACAATGAGCAGTTCTTC. This sequence encodes CASSERGYNEQFF.